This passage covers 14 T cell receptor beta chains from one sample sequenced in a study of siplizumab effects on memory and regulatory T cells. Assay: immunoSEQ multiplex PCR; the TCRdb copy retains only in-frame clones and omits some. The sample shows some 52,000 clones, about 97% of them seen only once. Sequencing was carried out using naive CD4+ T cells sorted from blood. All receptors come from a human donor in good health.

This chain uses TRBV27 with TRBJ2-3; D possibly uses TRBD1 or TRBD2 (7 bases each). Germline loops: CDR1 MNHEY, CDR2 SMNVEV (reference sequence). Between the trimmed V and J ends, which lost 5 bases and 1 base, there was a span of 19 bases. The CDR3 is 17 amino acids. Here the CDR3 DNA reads TGTGCCAGCAGTCCCCCGGGAGGAGGGGGCGGCACAGATACGCAGTATTTT. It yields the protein CASSPPGGGGGTDTQYF.

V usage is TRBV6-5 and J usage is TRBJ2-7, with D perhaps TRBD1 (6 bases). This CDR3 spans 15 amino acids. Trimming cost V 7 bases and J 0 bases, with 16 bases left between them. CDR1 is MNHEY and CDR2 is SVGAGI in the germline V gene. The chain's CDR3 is CASTHGTQSSYEQYF. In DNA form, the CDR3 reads TGTGCCAGCACCCACGGGACACAGAGCTCCTACGAGCAGTACTTC.

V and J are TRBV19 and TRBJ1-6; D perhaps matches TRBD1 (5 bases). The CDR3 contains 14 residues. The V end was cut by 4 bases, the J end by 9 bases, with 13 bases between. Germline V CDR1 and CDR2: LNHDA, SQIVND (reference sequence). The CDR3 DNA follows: TGTGCCAGTAGTACGGACACCGCCACTTCACCCCTCCACTTT. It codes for CASSTDTATSPLHF.

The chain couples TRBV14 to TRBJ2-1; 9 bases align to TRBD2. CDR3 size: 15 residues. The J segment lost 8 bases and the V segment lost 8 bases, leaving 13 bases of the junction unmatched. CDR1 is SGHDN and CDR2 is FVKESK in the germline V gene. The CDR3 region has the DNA TGTGCCAGCGCCACACTGGGACTAGCCACACATGAGCAGTTCTTC. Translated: CASATLGLATHEQFF.

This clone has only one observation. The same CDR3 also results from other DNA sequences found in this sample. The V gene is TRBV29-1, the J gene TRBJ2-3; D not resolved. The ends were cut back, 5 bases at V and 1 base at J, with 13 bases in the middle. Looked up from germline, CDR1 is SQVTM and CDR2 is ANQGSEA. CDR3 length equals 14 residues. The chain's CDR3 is CSVSDSFGTDTQYF. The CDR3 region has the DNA TGCAGCGTTTCCGACTCGTTCGGCACAGATACGCAGTATTTT.

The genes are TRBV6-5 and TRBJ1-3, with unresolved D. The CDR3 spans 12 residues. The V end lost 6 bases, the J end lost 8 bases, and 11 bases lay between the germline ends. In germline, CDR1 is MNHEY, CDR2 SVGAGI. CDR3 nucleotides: TGTGCCAGCAGGAGCCCAATTGACACCATATATTTT. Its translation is CASRSPIDTIYF.

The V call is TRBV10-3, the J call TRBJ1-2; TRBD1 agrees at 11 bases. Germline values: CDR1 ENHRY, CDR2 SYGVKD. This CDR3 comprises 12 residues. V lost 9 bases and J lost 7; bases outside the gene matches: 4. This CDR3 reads CAIGQGARGYTF. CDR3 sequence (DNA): TGTGCCATAGGACAGGGGGCGCGTGGCTACACCTTC.

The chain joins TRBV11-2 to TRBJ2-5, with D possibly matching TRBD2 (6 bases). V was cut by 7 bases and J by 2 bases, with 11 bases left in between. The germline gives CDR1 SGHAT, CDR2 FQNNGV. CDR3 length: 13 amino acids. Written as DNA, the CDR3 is TGTGCCAGCACAGGGAGGCAACAAGAGACCCAGTACTTC. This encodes CASTGRQQETQYF.

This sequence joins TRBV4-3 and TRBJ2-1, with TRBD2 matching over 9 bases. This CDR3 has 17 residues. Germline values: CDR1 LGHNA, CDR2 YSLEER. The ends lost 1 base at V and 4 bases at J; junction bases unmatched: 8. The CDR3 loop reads CASSQATLAGSYNEQFF. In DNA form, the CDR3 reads TGCGCCAGCAGCCAAGCGACCCTAGCGGGATCTTACAATGAGCAGTTCTTC.

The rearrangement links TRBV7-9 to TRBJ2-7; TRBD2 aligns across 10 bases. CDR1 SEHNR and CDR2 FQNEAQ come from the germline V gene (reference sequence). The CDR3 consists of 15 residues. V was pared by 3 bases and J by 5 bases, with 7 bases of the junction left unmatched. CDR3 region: CASSFWRLAGDEQYF. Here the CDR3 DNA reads TGTGCCAGCAGCTTCTGGAGGCTAGCGGGAGACGAGCAGTACTTC.

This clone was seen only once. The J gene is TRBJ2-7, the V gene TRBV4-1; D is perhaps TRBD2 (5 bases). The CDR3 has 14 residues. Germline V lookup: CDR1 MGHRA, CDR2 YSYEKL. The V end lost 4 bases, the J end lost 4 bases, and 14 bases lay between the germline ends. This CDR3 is CASSLITSGYEQYF. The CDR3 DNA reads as TGCGCCAGCAGCCTAATCACTAGTGGGTACGAGCAGTACTTC.

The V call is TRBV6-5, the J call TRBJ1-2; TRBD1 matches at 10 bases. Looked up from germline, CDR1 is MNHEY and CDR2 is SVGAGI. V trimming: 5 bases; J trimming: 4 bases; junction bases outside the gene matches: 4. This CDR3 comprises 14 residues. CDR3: CASSRGTGVYGYTF. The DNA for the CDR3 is TGTGCCAGCAGTCGTGGGACAGGGGTCTATGGCTACACCTTC.

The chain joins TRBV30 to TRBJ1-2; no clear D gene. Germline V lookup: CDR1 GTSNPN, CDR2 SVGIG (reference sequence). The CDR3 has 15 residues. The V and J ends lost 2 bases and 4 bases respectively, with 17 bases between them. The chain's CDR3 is CAWSLTLTLPYGYTF. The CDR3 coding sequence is TGTGCCTGGAGTCTAACACTGACCCTGCCCTATGGCTACACCTTC.

Here the CDR3 DNA reads TGTGCCAGCAGCCCTCGTACTAGCGGGAGAATGGGGGGTACGCAGTATTTT. Translating gives CASSPRTSGRMGGTQYF. This chain links TRBV14 with TRBJ2-3; 11 bases align to TRBD2. Germline values: CDR1 SGHDN, CDR2 FVKESK. The junction had 14 bases not matched to a gene; V was cut back by 4 bases and J by 8 bases. The CDR3 totals 17 residues.